Listed here are 2 T cell receptor beta chains from one sample, sequenced in a study of cytomegalovirus exposure and HLA in healthy donors. PCR amplification relied on 60 Vbeta primers (plus 13 Jbeta primers). The method was immunoSEQ multiplex PCR; TCRdb's version includes in-frame clones alone and lacks a portion of them. The sample holds more than 80,000 clones, more than 75% seen once. Sequenced input: PBMCs. Receptors were obtained from a woman in her forties or fifties in good health and CMV-seropositive.

V gene TRBV6-1 combines with J gene TRBJ1-2; 8 bases map to TRBD1. The CDR3 consists of 15 residues. J was trimmed by 8 bases and V by 7 bases; bases with no gene match: 15. Germline CDR1 is MNHNS and CDR2 is SASEGT. The CDR3 DNA follows: TGTGCCAGCATTTCCTTAGACAGGGGATATGGAGGCTACACCTTC. It encodes CASISLDRGYGGYTF.

By proportion, this clone is large (0.1 to 1%). The same CDR3 arises from other DNA sequences in this sample as well. This chain links TRBV6-1 with TRBJ2-3; weak D call: TRBD2 (5 bases). This CDR3 region has 10 residues. Germline CDR1 MNHNS, CDR2 SASEGT. V was trimmed by 10 bases and J by 7 bases, leaving 9 bases between them. In DNA form, the CDR3 reads TGTGCCATAGGAGGTTATACGCAGTATTTT. Its protein is CAIGGYTQYF.